The 12 T cell receptor beta chains below all came from one sample that was sequenced in a study of PD-1 blockade in mismatch repair-deficient tumors (dated by TCRdb to about 2017). The library was built by means of the immunoSEQ multiplex PCR assay. Sourced from immuneACCESS, this table was stored by TCRdb with only in-frame sequences that have V and J called. A share of the clones is absent; for the studies checked, an unresolved V gene accounts for under half, and the remainder has no known explanation. A total of a few thousand clones appear in this sample, more than 60% of them only once. Around 7.7% of the sample comes from the top ten. This sample's time point label indicates: archival surgical resection tumor tissue. Sequencing was performed on primary tumor tissue, taken from a patient treated with pembrolizumab. These receptors were obtained from an adult with mismatch repair-deficient cancer.

About this clone: An end of the junction differs from the germline gene, which may be a read error. The V and J genes are TRBV29-1 and TRBJ2-1; possible D gene TRBD2, 5 bases. This CDR3 is 14 amino acids long. Germline V lookup: CDR1 SQVTM, CDR2 ANQGSEA. CDR3 region: CSGESGSSYNEQFF. CDR3 sequence (DNA): TGCAGCGGTGAAAGTGGGAGCTCCTACAATGAGCAGTTCTTC.

This clone was observed once. The chain recombines TRBV6-6 with TRBJ2-7; no firm D call. The CDR3 spans 12 residues. Germline values: CDR1 MNHNY, CDR2 SVGAGI (reference sequence). V was cut by 5 bases and J by 3 bases, with 8 bases left in between. The CDR3 here is CASSLQLYEQYF. CDR3 in DNA: TGTGCCAGCAGTCTACAGCTCTACGAGCAGTACTTC.

The genes are TRBV9 and TRBJ1-2; 7 bases map to TRBD1. The CDR3 runs 15 residues. Unmatched junction bases numbered 9, after V lost 2 bases and J lost 5 bases. Per germline, CDR1 SGDLS and CDR2 YYNGEE. The DNA for the CDR3 is TGTGCCAGCAGCGTCTCCACTCACAGGGGTTATGGCTACACCTTC. Amino acids: CASSVSTHRGYGYTF.

V usage is TRBV6-5 and J usage is TRBJ2-7; the D gene is possibly TRBD2 (5 bases). The germline V gene encodes CDR1 MNHEY and CDR2 SVGAGI. The V end was cut by 4 bases, the J end by 2 bases, with 18 bases between. The CDR3 is 16 residues long. In nucleotides, the CDR3 is TGTGCCAGCAGTTCCGCTCCGAGGACTGGCGCCTACGAGCAGTACTTC. Translation gives CASSSAPRTGAYEQYF.

This clone was recorded only once. The rearrangement links TRBV29-1 to TRBJ2-7, with 13 bases that match TRBD2. There are 14 residues in the CDR3. CDR1 and CDR2 (germline): SQVTM, ANQGSEA. V trimming: 4 bases; J trimming: 4 bases; junction bases outside the gene matches: 4. The CDR3, as DNA: TGCAGCGTTGCTGGACTAGCGGGAGTTTACGAGCAGTACTTC. Its protein product is CSVAGLAGVYEQYF.

In this sample, this clone turned up a few times. The chain couples TRBV14 to TRBJ2-2; D might be TRBD1 (6 bases). V was pared by 2 bases and J by 1 base, with 14 bases between. This CDR3 region has 17 residues. Germline V gene sequence: CDR1 SGHDN, CDR2 FVKESK. In DNA, the CDR3 is TGTGCCAGCAGCCAACGCCTGGACAGTCGGAACACCGGGGAGCTGTTTTTT. As protein: CASSQRLDSRNTGELFF.

For the CDR3, the DNA is TGTGCCAGCAGCCCAATAGGGGGACAGGGGTACAATGAGCAGTTCTTC. It specifies CASSPIGGQGYNEQFF. The chain combines TRBV7-2 with TRBJ2-1; 10 bases line up with TRBD1. V trimming: 5 bases; J trimming: 4 bases; junction bases outside the gene matches: 8. The CDR3 totals 16 residues. Germline V gene data show CDR1 as SGHTA and CDR2 as FQGNSA.

The J gene is TRBJ1-1, the V gene TRBV27; 8 bases match TRBD1. The V and J ends lost 6 bases and 1 base, in that order; junction bases with no gene match: 22. CDR1 and CDR2 from the germline V gene are MNHEY and SMNVEV (reference sequence). The CDR3 has 20 residues. The CDR3 sequence is CASSPNPLQGAQVKNTEAFF. The CDR3 DNA sequence: TGTGCCAGCAGCCCAAACCCATTGCAGGGGGCGCAGGTAAAGAACACTGAAGCTTTCTTT.

This chain joins TRBV6-1 and TRBJ2-1; D gene uncertain. The V gene lost 6 bases and the J gene lost 6 bases, with 12 bases spanning the gap. This CDR3 has 13 residues. CDR1 and CDR2 from the germline V gene are MNHNS and SASEGT. This CDR3 is CASRETGINEQFF. CDR3 sequence (DNA): TGTGCCAGCAGAGAGACTGGTATCAATGAGCAGTTCTTC.

The chain combines TRBV27 with TRBJ1-1; TRBD1 is a possible D gene (6 bases). The CDR3 runs to 15 residues. Germline V gene lookup returns CDR1 MNHEY and CDR2 SMNVEV (reference sequence). Deletions cut 6 bases from V and 1 base from J, with 15 bases between. CDR3 DNA sequence: TGTGCCAGCAGGCTATGGGGGCAGGCGAACACTGAAGCTTTCTTT. It translates to CASRLWGQANTEAFF.

V and J are TRBV5-1 and TRBJ2-3; 8 bases align to TRBD2. The CDR3 has 16 residues. The germline CDR1 and CDR2 sequences are SGHRS and YFSETQ. With V trimmed by 0 bases and J by 1 base, 4 bases remained unmatched. The CDR3 coding sequence is TGCGCCAGCAGCTTGGCCGAACTAGCGGGCACAGATACGCAGTATTTT. Protein product: CASSLAELAGTDTQYF.

V gene TRBV5-6 combines with J gene TRBJ1-1; TRBD1 is a possible D gene (6 bases). CDR1 and CDR2 from the germline V gene are SGHDT and YYEEEE. The CDR3 length is 16 residues. The V gene lost 4 bases and the J gene lost 5 bases, with 21 bases spanning the gap. The CDR3 coding sequence is TGTGCCAGCAGCCGACTCCCGGACAGCCAAAGGACTGAAGCTTTCTTT. Translation gives CASSRLPDSQRTEAFF.